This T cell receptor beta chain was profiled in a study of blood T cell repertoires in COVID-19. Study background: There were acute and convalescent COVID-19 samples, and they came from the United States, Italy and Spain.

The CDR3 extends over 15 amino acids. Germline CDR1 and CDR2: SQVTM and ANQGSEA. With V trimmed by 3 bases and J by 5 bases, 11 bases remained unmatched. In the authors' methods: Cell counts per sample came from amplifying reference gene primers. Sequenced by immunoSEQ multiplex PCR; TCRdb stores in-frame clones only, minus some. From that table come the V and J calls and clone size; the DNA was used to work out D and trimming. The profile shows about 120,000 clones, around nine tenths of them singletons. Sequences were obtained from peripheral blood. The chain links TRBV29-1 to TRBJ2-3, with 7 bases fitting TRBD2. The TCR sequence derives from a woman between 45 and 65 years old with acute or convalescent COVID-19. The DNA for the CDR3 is TGCAGCGTTGAGGCTTTTGCGGGGGATATAGATACGCAGTATTTT. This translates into CSVEAFAGDIDTQYF.